This is a list of T cell receptor beta chains from one sample in a study of blood T cell repertoires in COVID-19. Generated by immunoSEQ multiplex PCR, the TCRdb table keeps only in-frame clones and is missing some. The sample holds around 220,000 clones, under 95% seen once. The sample taken for sequencing was PBMCs or T cells enriched from blood (not recorded which). These receptors all stem from a woman between 18 and 30 years old who had recovered from COVID-19. Each CDR3 is given with its conserved first and last residue. D genes are given only for firm matches. The listing skips clone size in some rows; elsewhere it reads once, few, many or a size class.

TGTGCCAGTCTAGGGGCGGTACGGAATGAGCAGTTCTTC CASLGAVRNEQFF TRBJ2-1 NA TRBV28 NA
TGTGCCAGCAGCTCCACCATGGCAGGAGAGACCCAGTACTTC CASSSTMAGETQYF TRBJ2-5 once TRBV11-3 NA
TGCGCCAGCAGCCAAGGACAGGGCCGCGCCTACGAGCAGTACTTC CASSQGQGRAYEQYF TRBJ2-7 NA TRBV4-1 TRBD1
TGCGCCAGCAGCTTATCTAGCGGGTTCAACGGGGAGCTGTTTTTT CASSLSSGFNGELFF TRBJ2-2 NA TRBV5-1 TRBD2
TGTGCCAGCAGTGACAATACGCAGTATTTT CASSDNTQYF TRBJ2-3 NA TRBV6-1 NA
TGTGCCAGTAGATTGACAGGGGGCATTCAGCCCCAGCATTTT CASRLTGGIQPQHF TRBJ1-5 NA TRBV19 TRBD1
TGTGCCAGCAGCCTACAGGGGGCCGATGGCTACACCTTC CASSLQGADGYTF TRBJ1-2 once TRBV28 TRBD1
TGTGCCAGCGGGGACAGCGGCAATCAGCCCCAGCATTTT CASGDSGNQPQHF TRBJ1-5 NA TRBV6-5 TRBD1
TGTGCCAGCACCCGGGACACCCCGTATGAAGCTTTCTTT CASTRDTPYEAFF TRBJ1-1 NA TRBV7-9 NA
TGTGCCAGCAGTGAAAGAGGGGGCCGGGCTTTCTTT CASSERGGRAFF TRBJ1-1 NA TRBV2 TRBD1
TGTGCCAGTAGTCCCGGGGACAAGGGGCTGGCCTACACCTTC CASSPGDKGLAYTF TRBJ1-2 NA TRBV19 NA
TGTGCCATCAGTGAATTAGGCCAGGGTCTGAACACTGAAGCTTTCTTT CAISELGQGLNTEAFF TRBJ1-1 NA TRBV10-3 NA
TGTGCCAGCAGTTTCGGAGGGTCCAATGAGCAGTTCTTC CASSFGGSNEQFF TRBJ2-1 NA TRBV27 NA
TGTGCCATCAGGACAGGAAATAATTCACCCCTCCACTTT CAIRTGNNSPLHF TRBJ1-6 NA TRBV10-3 NA
TGTGCCAGCAGCCAACTAGGGAACACTGAAGCTTTCTTT CASSQLGNTEAFF TRBJ1-1 NA TRBV3-1/TRBV3-2 NA
TGTGCCAGCTCACTCTCCTCTAGCACAGATACGCAGTATTTT CASSLSSSTDTQYF TRBJ2-3 NA TRBV18 NA
TGTGCCAGCAGCTTTACATTGACTGGGAACACTGAAGCTTTCTTT CASSFTLTGNTEAFF TRBJ1-1 NA TRBV11-3 NA
TGTGCCAGTAGTATAATGCGCGAGCAGTTCTTC CASSIMREQFF TRBJ2-1 NA TRBV19 NA
TGTGCCAGCAGTTACTCGATACAGTCTCCTGAAAAACTGTTTTTT CASSYSIQSPEKLFF TRBJ1-4 NA TRBV6-5 NA
TGTGCCAGCAGTTCGGGGTTCGGGGAGCAGTACTTC CASSSGFGEQYF TRBJ2-7 NA TRBV11-2 NA
TGTGCCAGCAGCACGACAGGGGGCGCTCTTGGCTACACCTTC CASSTTGGALGYTF TRBJ1-2 NA TRBV28 TRBD1
TGCGCCAGCAGGGCAGGGAGCGGGTCTACTAACTATGGCTACACCTTT CASRAGSGSTNYGYTF TRBJ1-2 NA TRBV5-1 NA
TGTGCCAGCAGGGGGTATCGGGAGGGCCTCCGGGAGCAGTTCTTC CASRGYREGLREQFF TRBJ2-1 once TRBV6-5 TRBD2
TGTGCCAGCAGAGGACTGAAGAACACTGAAGCTTTCTTT CASRGLKNTEAFF TRBJ1-1 NA TRBV2 NA
TGCGCCAGCAGCCCACAGAGCTCTGGAAACACCATATATTTT CASSPQSSGNTIYF TRBJ1-3 NA TRBV5-1 NA
TGTGCCAGCAGCGTAGGAATAAGGGGCTCCTACAATGAGCAGTTCTTC CASSVGIRGSYNEQFF TRBJ2-1 NA TRBV9 NA
TGTGCCAGCAGGGCCACAGATACGCAGTATTTT CASRATDTQYF TRBJ2-3 NA TRBV12-3/TRBV12-4 NA
TGTGCCAGCAGCGCATTGACAGTCGACAATGAGCAGTTCTTC CASSALTVDNEQFF TRBJ2-1 NA TRBV9 NA
TGTGCCAGCAGTCTCCGGGACTGGAAATACGAGCAGTACTTC CASSLRDWKYEQYF TRBJ2-7 NA TRBV2 NA
TGTGCCAGCAGCCTACCTTTGGACTATGGCTACACCTTC CASSLPLDYGYTF TRBJ1-2 NA TRBV13 NA
TGTGCCAGCAGCCTGCCCCGAGCCACCGGGGAGCTGTTTTTT CASSLPRATGELFF TRBJ2-2 NA TRBV7-8 NA
TGTGCCAGTAGTACCACAGGTAGCAATCAGCCCCAGCATTTT CASSTTGSNQPQHF TRBJ1-5 NA TRBV19 NA
TGCGCCAGCAGCCAAGCTGGCCTTACCGGGACAGGGCACACAGATACGCAGTATTTT CASSQAGLTGTGHTDTQYF TRBJ2-3 NA TRBV4-3 TRBD1
TGTGCCAGCAGCTTAACGGTGGGACTAGCATACAATGAGCAGTTCTTC CASSLTVGLAYNEQFF TRBJ2-1 NA TRBV7-3 TRBD2
TGTGCCAGCAGCCAATTTGAGGGCCACGGGGAGCTGTTTTTT CASSQFEGHGELFF TRBJ2-2 NA TRBV3-1/TRBV3-2 NA
TGTGCCAGCAGTAGCAACACAGATACGCAGTATTTT CASSSNTDTQYF TRBJ2-3 NA TRBV5-4 NA
TGTGCCAGCGCCGGGGTGTCATGGGGAGGCTACACCTTC CASAGVSWGGYTF TRBJ1-2 once TRBV2 NA
TGTGCCAGCAGCTTTTCAGGAACTCGCAATCAGCCCCAGCATTTT CASSFSGTRNQPQHF TRBJ1-5 NA TRBV5-5 NA
TGTGCCAGCAGCTTAGGTGGGGCGATGACTGAAGCTTTCTTT CASSLGGAMTEAFF TRBJ1-1 NA TRBV11-2 NA
TGTGCCAGCAGCTTAGGAAGCCGAAGGGGTGGAGGCTACACCTTC CASSLGSRRGGGYTF TRBJ1-2 NA TRBV7-3 NA
TGTGCCAGCTGGGACATCATCTACGAGCAGTACTTC CASWDIIYEQYF TRBJ2-7 NA TRBV6-5 NA
TGTGCCAGCAGCTTCGGGGGGCACTACGAGCAGTACTTC CASSFGGHYEQYF TRBJ2-7 NA TRBV5-8 NA
TGTGCCAGCAGCGCGGGCGGGAGGTACAATGAGCAGTTCTTC CASSAGGRYNEQFF TRBJ2-1 once TRBV9 TRBD2
TGTGCCACCAGCAGACTACAGGGGGCGCGGGTTGGTGCTGAAGCTTTCTTT CATSRLQGARVGAEAFF TRBJ1-1 NA TRBV15 TRBD1
TGTGCCACCAGAGCCTTGGGACTAGCGGGAGACGGCTCCTACAATGAGCAGTTCTTC CATRALGLAGDGSYNEQFF TRBJ2-1 NA TRBV24-1 TRBD2
TGCGCCAGCAGAAATGCAGGGTCGGGCGAGCAGTACTTC CASRNAGSGEQYF TRBJ2-7 NA TRBV5-1 NA
TGTGCCAGCAGTGACGGGACAGGGGGCAATGAGCAGTTCTTC CASSDGTGGNEQFF TRBJ2-1 NA TRBV6-4 TRBD1
TGTGCCAGCTCACCTAACAGGGGAAGGTACACTGAAGCTTTCTTT CASSPNRGRYTEAFF TRBJ1-1 NA TRBV18 TRBD1
TGTGCCAGCAGTTTATCGATTTCAGGGGCCTACGAGCAGTACTTC CASSLSISGAYEQYF TRBJ2-7 NA TRBV27 NA
TGTGCCAGCTCACCATCCCTCTACGAGCAGTACTTC CASSPSLYEQYF TRBJ2-7 NA TRBV18 NA